These T cell receptor beta chains were read from a single sample in a study of spatial heterogeneity in lung cancer. MiXCR, applied by TCRdb to the 5' RACE reads, yields one record per CDR3 protein. The repertoire includes approximately 1,900 distinct CDR3 sequences, roughly a fifth of them detected once, and 40% to 50% sits in the top ten. This sample comprised PBMCs, obtained at surgery. These receptors were taken from a male donor with early-stage non-small cell lung cancer. CDR3s include the opening cysteine and the closing phenylalanine or tryptophan. Each record gives: D gene, CDR3 length, clone size, V gene, J gene, CDR3 DNA, CDR3 protein. The D gene is left open where the match is weak. Expanded clones are given a class, and other clones once, few, many or no size at all.

-	12	-	TRBV7-9	TRBJ2-1	TGTGCCAGCAGCCGAAGCCCGGATGAGCAGTTCTTC	CASSRSPDEQFF
-	14	many	TRBV7-4	TRBJ2-3	TGTGCCAGCAGCCCCGGGGGTACCACAGATACGCAGTATTTT	CASSPGGTTDTQYF
TRBD2	15	medium-sized	TRBV10-3	TRBJ2-3	TGTGCCATCAGGCCAGCGGGGGGGTCTTTGGATACGCAGTATTTT	CAIRPAGGSLDTQYF
TRBD1	14	-	TRBV7-7	TRBJ2-1	TGTGCCAGCAGCATAAGCCGGGACAGCAAATACCAGTTCTTC	CASSISRDSKYQFF
-	11	-	TRBV7-9	TRBJ2-3	TGTGCCAGTGGGGGGACAGATACGCAGTATTTT	CASGGTDTQYF
-	16	medium-sized	TRBV10-3	TRBJ2-5	TGTGCCATCAGCGAGACCTTAAGGACGGCTCAAGAGACCCAGTACTTC	CAISETLRTAQETQYF
-	16	-	TRBV20-1	TRBJ2-2	TGCAGTGCTAGAGATTGGGGGAGCCACCCCGTCGGGGAGCTGTTTTTT	CSARDWGSHPVGELFF
-	12	few	TRBV18	TRBJ2-2	TGTGCCAGCTCATCGGGGGACGGGGAGCTGTTTTTT	CASSSGDGELFF
-	16	medium-sized	TRBV12-2	TRBJ1-5	TGTGCAAGTCGCTCTACCGGGACGGATTTTAATCAGCCCCAGCATTTT	CASRSTGTDFNQPQHF
-	14	medium-sized	TRBV6-6	TRBJ1-2	TGTGCCAGCAGTTCGGGGGGGTCCTACTATGGCTACACCTTC	CASSSGGSYYGYTF
-	15	medium-sized	TRBV7-3	TRBJ2-5	TGTGCCAGCAGCTCACCGGGACCGAAAAAAGAGACCCAGTACTTC	CASSSPGPKKETQYF
TRBD1	15	few	TRBV12-3/TRBV12-4	TRBJ1-5	TGTGCCAGCAGTTTAGGAGGGACAGACAATCAGCCCCAGCATTTT	CASSLGGTDNQPQHF
-	12	many	TRBV6-1	TRBJ1-5	TGTGCCAGCAGTCACACCGGACAGCCCCAGCATTTT	CASSHTGQPQHF
-	15	once	TRBV7-2	TRBJ2-2	TGTGCCAGCACCCCTCCCCCCCTTGGGGGCGGGGAGCTGTTTTTT	CASTPPPLGGGELFF
-	13	few	TRBV7-3	TRBJ2-1	TGTGCCAGCAGCTTAACCTCCTACAATGAGCAGTTCTTC	CASSLTSYNEQFF
-	12	-	TRBV12-3/TRBV12-4	TRBJ1-1	TGTGCCAGCAAGGGAGCGCCTCCTGAAGCTTTCTTT	CASKGAPPEAFF
-	12	-	TRBV29-1	TRBJ2-5	TGCAGCGTTGGCGATGGCGCGGAGACCCAGTACTTC	CSVGDGAETQYF
TRBD1	14	medium-sized	TRBV9	TRBJ2-1	TGTGCCAGCAGCGTAGGACAGGGACCCGATGAGCAGTTCTTC	CASSVGQGPDEQFF
-	13	medium-sized	TRBV27	TRBJ2-1	TGTGCCAGCAGTTCATACAGGGCCAATGAGCAGTTCTTC	CASSSYRANEQFF
-	15	-	TRBV11-2	TRBJ2-5	TGTGCCAGCAGCTTTGCCCCAGGATACCAAGAGACCCAGTACTTC	CASSFAPGYQETQYF